The clone carrying this T cell receptor beta chain was detected ten times or more. The antigen is undetermined. The data derive from a study of human T cells and chemical hapten exposure. On the study more broadly: Patients, predominantly female, presented with alopecia areata, totalis or universalis.

The library attached unique molecular identifiers to individual cDNA molecules. TCRdb re-called the RACE reads through MiXCR, storing one row per CDR3 protein. The table includes more than 300,000 distinct CDR3 sequences, less than 6.5% detected once. General study findings and limits: Significantly more large CDR3 similarity clusters arose among expanded TCRs than among controls.

Sample time point: pre-sensitization, week 0. Treatment specified: therapeutic diphenylcyclopropenone sensitization with weekly scalp DPC. Trimming took 5 bases from V and 0 from J, leaving 17 bases between them. CDR1 is MDHEN and CDR2 is SYDVKM in the germline V gene. This CDR3 region has 16 residues. Sequencing was performed on whole blood, taken in connection with sensitization to the hapten diphenylcyclopropenone (DPC). The V gene is TRBV28, the J gene TRBJ2-7, with no clear D. This clonotype originated in a woman between 45 and 65 years old with alopecia areata. Some clones in this sample may be carry-over from other donors' samples. The CDR3 DNA reads as TGTGCCAGCAGTCTCGCCCCTGAAGTGGGCTCCTACGAGCAGTACTTC. Residues: CASSLAPEVGSYEQYF.